These T cell receptor beta chains were read from a single sample in a study of Ad26.COV2.S vaccination and SARS-CoV-2 variants. Clones were read by immunoSEQ multiplex PCR, and TCRdb kept only the in-frame ones, dropping some. The sample records about half a million clones, about 89% being singletons. Sequences were derived from peripheral blood, sampled in a trial of Ad26.COV2.S vaccine versus placebo. These receptors came from a person aged 18-65 years who received the Ad26.COV2.S COVID-19 vaccine or a placebo. Both conserved end residues are part of each CDR3. The order of the fields is J gene, D gene, clone size, V gene, CDR3 DNA, CDR3 protein. The D gene is left open where the match is weak. Size is omitted from some rows. Given values are once, few, many or a class for expanded clones.

J: TRBJ2-5; D: -; size: many; V: TRBV2; DNA: TGTGCCAGCAAAGGCGACAGCACGGTCGGGACCCAGTACTTC; CDR3: CASKGDSTVGTQYF
J: TRBJ1-1; D: TRBD1; size: -; V: TRBV20-1; DNA: TGCAGTGCTGAGACAGGGGTTTATGCTTTCTTT; CDR3: CSAETGVYAFF
J: TRBJ2-7; D: -; size: -; V: TRBV18; DNA: TGTGCCAGCTCCCCAACCACGTCCTACGAGCAGTACTTC; CDR3: CASSPTTSYEQYF
J: TRBJ1-1; D: -; size: few; V: TRBV18; DNA: TGTGCCAGCTCCGTCGGAGAGAACACTGAAGCTTTCTTT; CDR3: CASSVGENTEAFF
J: TRBJ2-4; D: TRBD2; size: -; V: TRBV7-2; DNA: TGTGCCAGCAGCTTAACCGGGACTAGAGCATCACTAGCCAAAAACATTCAGTACTTC; CDR3: CASSLTGTRASLAKNIQYF
J: TRBJ2-7; D: -; size: -; V: TRBV19; DNA: TGTGCCAGTAGTATTGCGAGTGTCGGGAGAAGAAGCGAGCAGTACTTC; CDR3: CASSIASVGRRSEQYF
J: TRBJ1-3; D: -; size: -; V: TRBV14; DNA: TGTGCCAGCAGCCAAGATTCTTCAGGGGGAAACACCATATATTTT; CDR3: CASSQDSSGGNTIYF
J: TRBJ1-2; D: -; size: -; V: TRBV25-1; DNA: TGTGCCAGCGCCCCGGGCCTCGGCTCCTATGGCTACACCTTC; CDR3: CASAPGLGSYGYTF
J: TRBJ1-6; D: -; size: -; V: TRBV7-3; DNA: TGTGCCAGCAGCTTACAACAGGGCTATTCACCCCTCCACTTT; CDR3: CASSLQQGYSPLHF
J: TRBJ2-7; D: TRBD1; size: -; V: TRBV28; DNA: TGTGCCAGCAGTGTCCCCGGGACAGGCTCCTACGAGCAGTACTTC; CDR3: CASSVPGTGSYEQYF
J: TRBJ1-1; D: TRBD1; size: once; V: TRBV27; DNA: TGTGCCAGCAGACACCTGGGGACAGGGGGCTTCATGAACACTGAAGCTTTCTTT; CDR3: CASRHLGTGGFMNTEAFF
J: TRBJ2-1; D: TRBD2; size: -; V: TRBV15; DNA: TGTGCCACCAGCAGAGGACTAGCGGGAGATTTCACCTACAATGAGCAGTTCTTC; CDR3: CATSRGLAGDFTYNEQFF
J: TRBJ1-1; D: -; size: -; V: TRBV5-1; DNA: TGCGCCAGCAGCTTGGATCAGGGCCCGAACACTGAAGCTTTCTTT; CDR3: CASSLDQGPNTEAFF
J: TRBJ1-4; D: -; size: -; V: TRBV29-1; DNA: TGCAGCGTTACTTGGTCGGGCAGGGAGGGAAAACTGTTTTTT; CDR3: CSVTWSGREGKLFF
J: TRBJ2-1; D: TRBD1; size: -; V: TRBV5-1; DNA: TGCGCCAGCAGCCCCGGGACAGGCTTGGACGATGAGCAGTTCTTC; CDR3: CASSPGTGLDDEQFF
J: TRBJ2-2; D: TRBD2; size: once; V: TRBV14; DNA: TGTGCCAGCAGCCTAGCGGGAGTAAGCACCGGGGAGCTGTTTTTT; CDR3: CASSLAGVSTGELFF
J: TRBJ1-2; D: -; size: -; V: TRBV6-5; DNA: TGTGCCAGCAAGAGACAGGCCTTCGATGGCTACACCTTC; CDR3: CASKRQAFDGYTF
J: TRBJ2-2; D: TRBD1; size: -; V: TRBV19; DNA: TGTGCCAGTAGGACAGGGGCCGGGGAGCTGTTTTTT; CDR3: CASRTGAGELFF
J: TRBJ1-3; D: -; size: -; V: TRBV2; DNA: TGTGCCAGCAGTCCCCGGGGGTCCGGAAACACCATATATTTT; CDR3: CASSPRGSGNTIYF
J: TRBJ1-1; D: -; size: -; V: TRBV5-1; DNA: TGCGCCAGCAGCTGGAAGAGGGGTACTGAAGCTTTCTTT; CDR3: CASSWKRGTEAFF
J: TRBJ2-3; D: TRBD2; size: -; V: TRBV30; DNA: TGTGCCTGGGGACTAGCTGATCCCTCGAATACGCAGTATTTT; CDR3: CAWGLADPSNTQYF
J: TRBJ2-7; D: -; size: -; V: TRBV7-9; DNA: TGTGCCAGCAGCGGGGGCCACCAACCAACCTACGAGCAGTACTTC; CDR3: CASSGGHQPTYEQYF
J: TRBJ2-5; D: TRBD2; size: -; V: TRBV7-2; DNA: TGTGCCAGCAGCCTTGTCGTTAGCGGGGGGGCTAGGGAGACCCAGTACTTC; CDR3: CASSLVVSGGARETQYF
J: TRBJ1-5; D: TRBD1; size: -; V: TRBV6-6; DNA: TGTGCCAGCAGAAATAGCGCGGGACAGGGGAATCAGCCCCAGCATTTT; CDR3: CASRNSAGQGNQPQHF
J: TRBJ2-6; D: -; size: -; V: TRBV27; DNA: TGTGCCAGCACCCCCCAGTATTTGTCTGGGGCCAACGTCCTGACTTTC; CDR3: CASTPQYLSGANVLTF
J: TRBJ2-7; D: TRBD1; size: -; V: TRBV11-2; DNA: TGTGCCAGCAGGGACAGGGACACCTACGAGCAGTACTTC; CDR3: CASRDRDTYEQYF
J: TRBJ1-1; D: TRBD1; size: once; V: TRBV14; DNA: TGTGCCAGCAGCCACCTGACAGGGCGGGGCACTGAAGCTTTCTTT; CDR3: CASSHLTGRGTEAFF
J: TRBJ1-5; D: -; size: -; V: TRBV4-3; DNA: TGCGCCAGCAGCCAAGATGGCAATCAGCCCCAGCATTTT; CDR3: CASSQDGNQPQHF
J: TRBJ2-1; D: -; size: -; V: TRBV24-1; DNA: TGTGCCGCGGAGCCGCCCACCCGGTACAATGAGCAGTTCTTC; CDR3: CAAEPPTRYNEQFF
J: TRBJ1-6; D: -; size: -; V: TRBV6-5; DNA: TGTGCCAGCCGCCCGGCCACGAGAAATAATTCACCCCTCCACTTT; CDR3: CASRPATRNNSPLHF
J: TRBJ2-1; D: -; size: -; V: TRBV3-1/TRBV3-2; DNA: TGTGCCAGCAGCCAAGGATCTAGGAGCTCCTACAATGAGCAGTTCTTC; CDR3: CASSQGSRSSYNEQFF
J: TRBJ2-5; D: -; size: -; V: TRBV2; DNA: TGTGCCAGCAGTGGACAGCAAGAGACCCAGTACTTC; CDR3: CASSGQQETQYF
J: TRBJ2-1; D: TRBD1; size: -; V: TRBV4-1; DNA: TGCGCCAGCAGCCAAGACTGGGACAGGGCTTACAATGAGCAGTTCTTC; CDR3: CASSQDWDRAYNEQFF
J: TRBJ1-2; D: TRBD1; size: -; V: TRBV10-2; DNA: TGCGCCAGCAGTACCCTTGACAGGGACCACTATGGCTACACCTTC; CDR3: CASSTLDRDHYGYTF
J: TRBJ2-7; D: TRBD2; size: -; V: TRBV30; DNA: TGTGCCTGGACCCCGGGGACTACGCCCCGCTACGAGCAGTACTTC; CDR3: CAWTPGTTPRYEQYF
J: TRBJ2-1; D: TRBD2; size: -; V: TRBV5-1; DNA: TGCGCCAGCAGCTTGGTTAGCGGGGTTTCCTACAATGAGCAGTTCTTC; CDR3: CASSLVSGVSYNEQFF
J: TRBJ1-2; D: -; size: few; V: TRBV11-2; DNA: TGTGCCAGCAGCCACGACATTGTCCGTTTGGGCTACACCTTC; CDR3: CASSHDIVRLGYTF
J: TRBJ1-1; D: TRBD1; size: -; V: TRBV24-1; DNA: TGTGCCACCAGTGGTTACAGGGGGGCCTCCAACACTGAAGCTTTCTTT; CDR3: CATSGYRGASNTEAFF
J: TRBJ2-1; D: TRBD2; size: -; V: TRBV19; DNA: TGTGCCAGTAGTATAGTGGCGGGGGGACCTTACAATGAGCAGTTCTTC; CDR3: CASSIVAGGPYNEQFF
J: TRBJ1-6; D: -; size: -; V: TRBV30; DNA: TGTGCCTGGGACACTGGAAATTCACCCCTCCACTTT; CDR3: CAWDTGNSPLHF
J: TRBJ2-3; D: -; size: -; V: TRBV6-4; DNA: TGTGCCAGCAGTGACGGGCACACAGATACGCAGTATTTT; CDR3: CASSDGHTDTQYF
J: TRBJ2-2; D: -; size: -; V: TRBV4-1; DNA: TGCGCCAGCAGCCCCAACGGGAAGGGCTTTGACACCGGGGAGCTGTTTTTT; CDR3: CASSPNGKGFDTGELFF
J: TRBJ2-7; D: TRBD1; size: once; V: TRBV5-5; DNA: TGTGCCAGCAGCTTTGACAGGGCCGGGTACTACGAGCAGTACTTC; CDR3: CASSFDRAGYYEQYF
J: TRBJ2-7; D: -; size: once; V: TRBV28; DNA: TGTGCCAGCAGTTTCCCCTTTAAACCCCGTGGGACCTACGAGCAGTACTTC; CDR3: CASSFPFKPRGTYEQYF
J: TRBJ1-2; D: TRBD1; size: -; V: TRBV29-1; DNA: TGCAGCGTGCCTGGGACAGGGAATGGCTACACCTTC; CDR3: CSVPGTGNGYTF
J: TRBJ2-6; D: -; size: -; V: TRBV5-1; DNA: TGCGCCAGCAGCTTGTCCACCCTCTCTGGGGCCAACGTCCTGACTTTC; CDR3: CASSLSTLSGANVLTF
J: TRBJ2-1; D: -; size: once; V: TRBV18; DNA: TGTGCCAGCTCACCGAGGGGACATGAGCAGTTCTTC; CDR3: CASSPRGHEQFF
J: TRBJ1-6; D: -; size: -; V: TRBV27; DNA: TGTGCCAGCAGTCCCTCGGACGGTAAAGGGGGGAATTCACCCCTCCACTTT; CDR3: CASSPSDGKGGNSPLHF